The 29 T cell receptor beta chains reported below all come from one sample, sequenced in a study of memory CD4+ T cells and cytomegalovirus serostatus. Single viable CD3+CD4+CD8-CD45RO+ cells were sorted as the memory CD4+ T cells. Assay: immunoSEQ multiplex PCR; the TCRdb copy retains only in-frame clones and omits some. The table lists about 57,000 clones, less than 85% of them singletons. The sample consisted of memory CD4+ T cells from blood. The receptor source for this set is an adult in good health and CMV-seronegative.

The sample holds a few counts of this clone. The chain combines TRBV5-6 with TRBJ2-2; 8 bases agree with TRBD1. The V and J ends lost 4 bases and 4 bases, in that order; junction bases with no gene match: 9. The germline V gene has CDR1 SGHDT and CDR2 YYEEEE. This CDR3 contains 16 residues. The CDR3 DNA reads as TGTGCCAGCAGCAGATCAGGGGGCTACGGCACCGGGGAGCTGTTTTTT. It encodes CASSRSGGYGTGELFF.

This chain uses TRBV4-1 with TRBJ1-3; D not certain. The CDR3 covers 15 residues. Germline V gene sequence: CDR1 MGHRA, CDR2 YSYEKL. The V gene lost 0 bases and the J gene lost 8 bases, with 14 bases spanning the gap. The CDR3 is CASSQDGGRRDTIYF. As DNA, the CDR3 is TGCGCCAGCAGCCAAGATGGCGGCCGCCGGGACACCATATATTTT.

The chain joins TRBV10-3 to TRBJ2-5; D uncertain. V was shortened by 9 bases and J by 4 bases, with 15 bases between the two germline ends. The CDR3 has 13 amino acids. Germline lookup yields CDR1 ENHRY and CDR2 SYGVKD. The CDR3 protein is CAMASTQRETQYF. CDR3 nucleotide sequence: TGTGCCATGGCCTCCACCCAGCGAGAGACCCAGTACTTC.

This chain links TRBV6-6 with TRBJ2-7; the match to TRBD1 covers 9 bases. In germline, CDR1 is MNHNY, CDR2 SVGAGI (reference sequence). With V trimmed by 3 bases and J by 6 bases, 9 bases remained unmatched. This CDR3 has 15 amino acids. The CDR3 sequence is CASSYERGTGREQYF. The CDR3 nucleotides read TGTGCCAGCAGTTATGAGAGAGGGACAGGGCGCGAGCAGTACTTC.

This clone was counted a few times. The genes are TRBV6-5 and TRBJ2-7, with a weak D call TRBD1 (5 bases). V dropped 5 bases and J dropped 2 bases, with 16 bases sitting between them. The CDR3 has 15 residues. In germline, CDR1 is MNHEY, CDR2 SVGAGI. CDR3 nucleotides: TGTGCCAGCAGTCCTGACAGCCAGGATCCCTACGAGCAGTACTTC. It codes for CASSPDSQDPYEQYF.

The chain carries TRBV4-2 and TRBJ2-7; no firm D call. Germline CDR1 and CDR2: LGHNA and YNFKEQ. The CDR3 length is 13 residues. Trimming shortened V by 4 bases and J by 6 bases, and 13 bases separated the two germline ends. The CDR3 is CASSRVKGLEQYF. CDR3 sequence (DNA): TGTGCCAGCAGCCGGGTAAAAGGTCTCGAGCAGTACTTC.

The rearrangement uses TRBV7-8 and TRBJ2-2, with 10 nucleotides matching TRBD1. Germline-derived CDR1 and CDR2 are SGHVS and FQNEAQ. V gave up 4 bases and J gave up 4 bases; unmatched junction bases: 6. The CDR3 runs to 16 residues. The CDR3 loop is CASSSTGGASTGELFF. Written as DNA, the CDR3 is TGTGCCAGCAGCTCGACAGGGGGCGCTTCCACCGGGGAGCTGTTTTTT. Filled out from reference TRBV7-8 and TRBJ2-2, the complete variable domain reads GAGVSQSPRYKVAKRGQDVALRCDPISGHVSLFWYQQALGQGPEFLTYFQNEAQLDKSGLPSDRFFAERPEGSVSTLKIQRTQQEDSAVYLCASSSTGGASTGELFFGEGSRLTVL.

Here the CDR3 DNA reads TGTGCCAGCAGCTTAGCCGGCCCTGAAGCTTTCTTT. Translating gives CASSLAGPEAFF. The chain couples TRBV7-9 to TRBJ1-1, with D uncertain. The V gene lost 0 bases and the J gene lost 6 bases, with 5 bases spanning the gap. The CDR3 is made up of 12 amino acids. Germline assignment: CDR1 SEHNR and CDR2 FQNEAQ (reference sequence).

This chain connects TRBV6-1 to TRBJ2-7, with D possibly matching TRBD1 (6 bases). V lost 6 bases and J lost 7, with 22 bases in between. The CDR3 has 15 residues. Germline CDR1 MNHNS, CDR2 SASEGT. CDR3 in amino acids: CASRAGQTDGKEQYF. In DNA form, the CDR3 reads TGTGCCAGCAGAGCCGGACAGACGGACGGTAAGGAGCAGTACTTC.

The V call is TRBV28, the J call TRBJ2-7; tentatively, D is TRBD2 (5 bases). In germline, CDR1 is MDHEN, CDR2 SYDVKM. The length of the CDR3 is 15 residues. The V end lost 6 bases, the J end lost 3 bases, and 18 bases lay between the germline ends. CDR3 amino acids: CASRHSRPGNYEQYF. As DNA, the CDR3 is TGTGCCAGCAGACATAGCCGGCCCGGGAACTACGAGCAGTACTTC.

In its sample, this clone was seen once. V is TRBV5-4 and J is TRBJ2-1; D might be TRBD1 or TRBD2, each matching 6 bases. Germline V lookup: CDR1 SGHNT, CDR2 YYREEE (reference sequence). The CDR3 runs 15 residues. Trimming took 3 bases from V and 7 from J, leaving 17 bases between them. CDR3 nucleotide sequence: TGTGCCAGCAGCTCGGGTACGGGGGCCCAAAATGAGCAGTTCTTC. Its protein is CASSSGTGAQNEQFF. The full variable domain, its missing parts supplied by reference TRBV5-4 and TRBJ2-1, is ETGVTQSPTHLIKTRGQQVTLRCSSQSGHNTVSWYQQALGQGPQFIFQYYREEENGRGNFPPRFSGLQFPNYSSELNVNALELDDSALYLCASSSGTGAQNEQFFGPGTRLTVL.

This rearrangement joins TRBV19 to TRBJ2-5, with D uncertain. CDR1 and CDR2 from the germline V gene are LNHDA and SQIVND (reference sequence). V gave up 0 bases and J gave up 1 base, with 6 bases separating them. The CDR3 extends over 14 amino acids. Written as DNA, the CDR3 is TGTGCCAGTAGTATAGATCACAGCCAAGAGACCCAGTACTTC. This encodes CASSIDHSQETQYF. The full variable domain, in which reference TRBV19 and TRBJ2-5 provide the parts outside the CDR3, is DGGITQSPKYLFRKEGQNVTLSCEQNLNHDAMYWYRQDPGQGLRLIYYSQIVNDFQKGDIAEGYSVSREKKESFPLTVTSAQKNPTAFYLCASSIDHSQETQYFGPGTRLLVL.

The chain joins TRBV7-2 to TRBJ1-2, with D uncertain. CDR3 length: 11 amino acids. The germline V and J ends were trimmed by 7 bases and 8 bases, with 11 bases remaining between them. Germline CDR1 and CDR2: SGHTA and FQGNSA. CDR3 DNA sequence: TGTGCCAGCACCCCGGGTGTCGGCTACACCTTC. Its protein product is CASTPGVGYTF.

The chain recombines TRBV12-1 with TRBJ1-5; the table's D call, TRBD1, has no DNA check behind it. TRBV12-1 is given as a pseudogene. This CDR3 has 16 amino acids. CDR3 protein: CASPLTVGVRYQPQHF. The CDR3 bases are TGTGCCAGTCCCCTGACAGTCGGTGTAAGGTATCAGCCCCAGCATTTT.

The rearrangement uses TRBV28 and TRBJ2-7, with TRBD2 as a possible D gene (5 bases). The CDR3 extends over 12 amino acids. V dropped 8 bases and J dropped 3 bases, with 11 bases sitting between them. Germline V lookup: CDR1 MDHEN, CDR2 SYDVKM. The CDR3 region is CASRRSVYEQYF. The CDR3 bases are TGTGCCAGCCGACGTAGCGTCTACGAGCAGTACTTC.

V gene TRBV5-6 combines with J gene TRBJ1-2; D is perhaps TRBD1 (5 bases). Trimming took 4 bases from V and 0 from J, leaving 13 bases between them. The CDR3 extends over 15 amino acids. Germline V gives CDR1 SGHDT, CDR2 YYEEEE. The CDR3 coding sequence is TGTGCCAGCAGCCCTAACGACAGAGCTAACTATGGCTACACCTTC. It yields the protein CASSPNDRANYGYTF.

This clone was recorded a few times. This chain joins TRBV4-2 and TRBJ2-7; D is tentatively TRBD1 or TRBD2 (6 bases each). CDR1 LGHNA and CDR2 YNFKEQ come from the germline V gene. With 4 bases removed from V and 7 bases from J, the gap between germline ends came to 17 bases. The CDR3 runs to 14 residues. CDR3: CASSLTPGAQEQYF. The DNA of the CDR3 is TGTGCCAGCAGCCTAACTCCGGGGGCGCAGGAGCAGTACTTC.

With regard to this clone: Within the sample, other DNA sequences also encode this same CDR3. The rearrangement uses TRBV7-9 and TRBJ2-1; D remains ambiguous. V shed 5 bases and J shed 4 bases, with 6 bases lying between them. Germline loops: CDR1 SEHNR, CDR2 FQNEAQ (reference sequence). The CDR3 runs 12 residues. As DNA, the CDR3 is TGTGCCAGCAGCCCGGAATACAATGAGCAGTTCTTC. It is translated as CASSPEYNEQFF.

The chain links TRBV6-5 to TRBJ2-7, with 8 bases that match TRBD1. There are 13 residues in the CDR3. The germline V gene encodes CDR1 MNHEY and CDR2 SVGAGI. V was clipped by 5 bases and J by 1 base; unmatched bases: 1. This chain's CDR3 is CASSGQGSYEQYF. CDR3 sequence (DNA): TGTGCCAGCAGTGGACAGGGATCCTACGAGCAGTACTTC.

This clone occurred a few times. The chain links TRBV4-2 to TRBJ2-2; a possible D gene is TRBD2 (5 bases). The CDR3 contains 16 residues. Deletions cut 1 base from V and 0 bases from J, with 9 bases between. Germline CDR1 reads LGHNA; CDR2 reads YNFKEQ. Here the CDR3 reads CASSQGERANTGELFF. The CDR3 nucleotides read TGTGCCAGCAGCCAAGGGGAGAGGGCGAACACCGGGGAGCTGTTTTTT.

The rearrangement uses TRBV14 and TRBJ2-5, with 10 bases identical to TRBD2. Germline V lookup: CDR1 SGHDN, CDR2 FVKESK. The CDR3 loop spans 16 amino acids. V lost 0 bases and J lost 5; bases outside the gene matches: 6. As DNA, the CDR3 is TGTGCCAGCAGCCAAGACAAGCGGGGGGGCCGGGAGACCCAGTACTTC. Amino acid sequence: CASSQDKRGGRETQYF.

This clone was counted only a few times. V and J are TRBV11-2 and TRBJ1-1, with D maybe TRBD1 (6 bases). There are 14 residues in the CDR3. The V end was cut by 3 bases, the J end by 7 bases, with 15 bases between. The germline V gene encodes CDR1 SGHAT and CDR2 FQNNGV. CDR3 in DNA: TGTGCCAGCAGCTTCGGGACACAAAGATTTGAAGCTTTCTTT. This codes for CASSFGTQRFEAFF.

The rearrangement joins TRBV4-2 to TRBJ1-4; D may be TRBD1 (5 bases). This CDR3 is 19 amino acids long. Trimming removed 0 bases from V and 0 bases from J, with 17 bases in between. Germline V gene lookup returns CDR1 LGHNA and CDR2 YNFKEQ. The CDR3 loop reads CASSQELAGTGPTNEKLFF. CDR3 nucleotide sequence: TGTGCCAGCAGCCAAGAGTTGGCGGGGACCGGCCCAACTAATGAAAAACTGTTTTTT.

This clone showed up just once. Other DNA sequences of this sample code for an identical CDR3. CDR3 residues: CAWSVGGGTEAFF. CDR3 bases: TGTGCCTGGAGTGTCGGGGGGGGCACTGAAGCTTTCTTT. The chain joins TRBV30 to TRBJ1-1; tentative D call: TRBD1 (5 bases). The CDR3 sequence is 13 residues long. V lost 0 bases, J lost 4 bases, and 9 bases lay in between. CDR1 and CDR2 from the germline V gene are GTSNPN and SVGIG (reference sequence).

This clone was seen a few times. The chain links TRBV2 to TRBJ2-6; D ambiguous. The CDR3 covers 13 residues. Germline CDR1 and CDR2: SNHLY and FYNNEI. Trimming cost V 7 bases and J 0 bases, with 4 bases left between them. CDR3 sequence: CASMASGANVLTF. The CDR3 DNA reads TGTGCCAGCATGGCCTCTGGGGCCAACGTCCTGACTTTC.

The V and J genes are TRBV5-8 and TRBJ2-7; tentative D call: TRBD2 (6 bases). The germline gives CDR1 SGHTS, CDR2 YDEGEE. The CDR3 spans 15 residues. V lost 0 bases, J lost 0 bases, and 10 bases lay in between. Here the CDR3 DNA reads TGTGCCAGCAGCTTGGCGGGAGTAAGCTCCTACGAGCAGTACTTC. Protein sequence: CASSLAGVSSYEQYF.

The CDR3 nucleotides are TGTGCCAGCAGTGAACCAGTGGTGGAGACCCAGTACTTC. It codes for CASSEPVVETQYF. The gene calls are TRBV6-1 and TRBJ2-5; D gene unclear. The CDR3 consists of 13 residues. Germline V gives CDR1 MNHNS, CDR2 SASEGT. V lost 2 bases and J lost 5, with 9 bases in between.

The sample holds a few counts of this clone. The chain joins TRBV11-3 to TRBJ2-3, with 14 bases fitting TRBD2. Germline CDR1 reads SGHNT; CDR2 reads YENEEA. After removal of 4 bases from V and 3 bases from J, the junction contained 6 bases not matched to a gene. This CDR3 spans 17 amino acids. CDR3 sequence (DNA): TGTGCCAGCAGCTCAGGGACTAGCGGGAGTGGAACAGATACGCAGTATTTT. Its translation: CASSSGTSGSGTDTQYF.

Concerning this clone: The junction and the germline gene differ at one end; a read error may be behind it. V usage is TRBV7-6 and J usage is TRBJ2-7; 9 positions agree with TRBD2. The CDR3 totals 15 residues. Per the germline V gene, CDR1 is SGHVS and CDR2 is FNYEAQ. The CDR3 is CASSLGGLASYKQYF. CDR3 sequence (DNA): TGTGCCAGCAGCTTAGGGGGACTAGCCTCCTACAAGCAGTACTTC.